These 30 T cell receptor beta chains were sequenced from one sample in a study of T cells after yellow fever vaccination. TCRdb fed the 5' RACE reads into MiXCR, producing one record per CDR3 protein. The repertoire has about 210,000 distinct CDR3 sequences, about 3% of them found once; the top ten carry 2.5% to 3.5%. The source was CD4+ T cells sorted from PBMCs, collected 10 days after the yellow fever booster vaccination. The receptors were gathered from a man younger than 35 who received the YFV17D yellow fever vaccine.

This clonotype was detected only a few times. This chain connects TRBV7-2 to TRBJ2-6; no definite D call. Germline V gene data show CDR1 as SGHTA and CDR2 as FQGNSA. Between the trimmed V and J ends, which lost 3 bases and 0 bases, there was a span of 9 bases. CDR3 length equals 16 residues. CDR3 sequence (DNA): TGTGCCAGCAGCTTTTGGGCCATCTCTGGGGCCAACGTCCTGACTTTC. It is translated as CASSFWAISGANVLTF.

The V call is TRBV5-1, the J call TRBJ1-4; no clear D gene. From germline, CDR1 is SGHRS and CDR2 YFSETQ. V was trimmed by 2 bases and J by 5 bases, leaving 10 bases between them. CDR3 length: 14 residues. CDR3 DNA sequence: TGCGCCAGCAGCTTTTCAGACGGGAATGAAAAACTGTTTTTT. It translates to CASSFSDGNEKLFF.

This clonotype has ten or more counts. The chain recombines TRBV20-1 with TRBJ2-1, with 8 nucleotides matching TRBD2. Germline lookup yields CDR1 DFQATT and CDR2 SNEGSKA (reference sequence). Germline trimming cut 4 bases from V and 8 bases from J; bases unmatched to any gene: 4. The CDR3 loop spans 12 amino acids. The CDR3, as DNA: TGCAGTGCTATTCCCGGGAGGGATGAGCAGTTCTTC. Residues: CSAIPGRDEQFF.

The table lists this clonotype with a few counts. V is TRBV5-1 and J is TRBJ2-3; 8 nucleotides line up with TRBD2. The CDR3 extends over 14 amino acids. In germline, CDR1 is SGHRS, CDR2 YFSETQ. The V segment lost 7 bases and the J segment 5 bases; nucleotides outside the gene matches: 9. The CDR3 region has the DNA TGCGCCAGCCACGGGGGGGAAATTAGAGATACGCAGTATTTT. Translated, it gives CASHGGEIRDTQYF.

This clonotype was detected many times. V and J are TRBV5-1 and TRBJ2-2; 8 nucleotides agree with TRBD2. J was trimmed by 7 bases and V by 4 bases; bases with no gene match: 12. Looked up from germline, CDR1 is SGHRS and CDR2 is YFSETQ. CDR3 size: 16 residues. The CDR3 sequence: CASSAQGLVIIGELFF. In nucleotides, the CDR3 is TGCGCCAGCAGCGCCCAGGGACTAGTCATCATCGGGGAGCTGTTTTTT.

This clonotype appeared many times. The DNA for the CDR3 is TGTGCCAGCAGCCAGGACAGGGTCCAGCCCCAGCATTTT. Translating gives CASSQDRVQPQHF. This chain uses TRBV7-9 with TRBJ1-5; 8 bases agree with TRBD1. J was trimmed by 7 bases and V by 5 bases; bases with no gene match: 4. Germline V lookup: CDR1 SEHNR, CDR2 FQNEAQ (reference sequence). This CDR3 spans 13 amino acids.

Only a few counts were recorded for this clonotype. This rearrangement joins TRBV10-3 to TRBJ2-3; 11 bases are shared with TRBD1. This CDR3 is 16 amino acids long. The V segment lost 3 bases and the J segment 3 bases; nucleotides outside the gene matches: 5. Germline lookup yields CDR1 ENHRY and CDR2 SYGVKD. Written as DNA, the CDR3 is TGTGCCATCAGTGACCCGGGGACAGGGGGGACAGATACGCAGTATTTT. Amino acid sequence: CAISDPGTGGTDTQYF.

J is TRBJ2-6 and V is TRBV7-2; 9 nucleotides align to TRBD1. The CDR3 runs to 17 residues. The ends lost 3 bases at V and 0 bases at J; junction bases unmatched: 3. Germline V gives CDR1 SGHTA, CDR2 FQGNSA. The CDR3 loop is CASSLLTGGSGANVLTF. CDR3 nucleotides: TGTGCCAGCAGCTTGCTGACAGGGGGCTCTGGGGCCAACGTCCTGACTTTC. Variable domain in full (rest from reference TRBV7-2 and TRBJ2-6): GAGVSQSPSNKVTEKGKDVELRCDPISGHTALYWYRQSLGQGLEFLIYFQGNSAPDKSGLPSDRFSAERTGGSVSTLTIQRTQQEDSAVYLCASSLLTGGSGANVLTFGAGSRLTVL.

This clonotype was counted at least ten times. This chain links TRBV21-1 with TRBJ2-1; TRBD1 is taken as the D call from the table, unchecked against the DNA. TRBV21-1 is a recognized pseudogene. This CDR3 region has 12 residues. The CDR3 coding sequence is TGTAAACTCCTCGGGGGCAGGGGGCGGCAGTTCTTC. This translates into CKLLGGRGRQFF.

This clonotype was counted many times. V gene TRBV25-1 combines with J gene TRBJ2-7; D is uncertain. CDR3 length: 11 amino acids. In germline, CDR1 is MGHDK, CDR2 SYGVNS. Trimming pared 3 bases from V and 5 bases from J, leaving 5 bases between. CDR3 region: CASSEIHEQYF. The CDR3 DNA reads TGTGCCAGCAGTGAGATCCACGAGCAGTACTTC.

This clonotype was picked up many times. The genes are TRBV5-1 and TRBJ2-1; D unclear. V lost 0 bases and J lost 5, with 12 bases in between. The CDR3 sequence is 15 residues long. The germline CDR1 and CDR2 sequences are SGHRS and YFSETQ. This CDR3 reads CASSLGGRVDNEQFF. DNA for the CDR3: TGCGCCAGCAGCTTGGGGGGTCGTGTGGACAATGAGCAGTTCTTC. Complete variable domain (other parts from reference TRBV5-1 and TRBJ2-1): KAGVTQTPRYLIKTRGQQVTLSCSPISGHRSVSWYQQTPGQGLQFLFEYFSETQRNKGNFPGRFSGRQFSNSRSEMNVSTLELGDSALYLCASSLGGRVDNEQFFGPGTRLTVL.

This sequence joins TRBV2 and TRBJ2-7; maybe TRBD2 (6 bases). Trimming took off 8 bases at V and 2 bases at J, with 16 bases between the two ends. This CDR3 is built from 14 residues. Germline CDR1 SNHLY, CDR2 FYNNEI. This CDR3 is CASRTRLVPYEQYF. CDR3 coding DNA: TGTGCCAGCCGAACTAGACTAGTTCCCTACGAGCAGTACTTC.

This clonotype was recorded many times. This sequence joins TRBV4-1 and TRBJ1-1; D not resolved. Trimming removed 7 bases from V and 1 base from J, with 13 bases in between. CDR3 size: 14 residues. The germline V gene encodes CDR1 MGHRA and CDR2 YSYEKL. Written as DNA, the CDR3 is TGCGCCAGCACCAAGGCTCGGGAGAACACTGAAGCTTTCTTT. Translated: CASTKARENTEAFF.

This chain uses TRBV7-7 with TRBJ2-7; 8 bases map to TRBD1. Germline values: CDR1 SSHAT, CDR2 FNYEAQ (reference sequence). The CDR3 has 17 amino acids. The CDR3 loop reads CASSLAMDREVSYEQYV. CDR3 DNA: TGTGCTAGCAGCTTAGCGATGGACAGGGAGGTCTCCTACGAGCAGTACGTC.

This clonotype was recorded only once. The V and J genes are TRBV6-6 and TRBJ2-1, with TRBD2 identical over 9 bases. With V trimmed by 7 bases and J by 7 bases, 8 bases remained unmatched. The CDR3 covers 14 residues. Germline assignment: CDR1 MNHNY and CDR2 SVGAGI (reference sequence). Here the CDR3 reads CASIAGGRWNEQFF. CDR3 coding DNA: TGTGCCAGCATCGCGGGGGGGCGGTGGAATGAGCAGTTCTTC.

The table lists this clonotype with many counts. The chain has TRBV6-5 and TRBJ1-2; 7 nucleotides align to TRBD1. The CDR3 has 14 amino acids. Per the germline V gene, CDR1 is MNHEY and CDR2 is SVGAGI. The ends lost 6 bases at V and 7 bases at J; junction bases unmatched: 11. The CDR3 reads CASSRTGTDFGYTF. The CDR3 DNA sequence: TGTGCCAGCAGCCGGACCGGGACAGACTTTGGCTACACCTTC.

V and J are TRBV5-1 and TRBJ2-3; unclear D gene. The CDR3 runs 15 residues. The ends were cut back, 2 bases at V and 3 bases at J, with 13 bases in the middle. Germline V CDR1 and CDR2: SGHRS, YFSETQ. The CDR3 nucleotides are TGCGCCAGCAGCTTTTCGGGCGTTGGTACAGATACGCAGTATTTT. Encoded protein: CASSFSGVGTDTQYF.

This clonotype was counted ten times or more. This chain links TRBV5-1 with TRBJ2-5, with D tentatively TRBD1 (5 bases). Germline V CDR1 and CDR2: SGHRS, YFSETQ. The CDR3 length is 14 residues. The V and J ends lost 4 bases and 1 base respectively, with 11 bases between them. The CDR3 coding sequence is TGCGCCAGCAGCCCGCGACAGATCCAAGAGACCCAGTACTTC. The encoded protein is CASSPRQIQETQYF.

The rearrangement joins TRBV7-9 to TRBJ2-1, with 8 bases lining up with TRBD1. Losses at the gene ends were 4 bases for V and 5 bases for J; bases not matched to a gene: 7. There are 15 residues in the CDR3. Germline V lookup: CDR1 SEHNR, CDR2 FQNEAQ (reference sequence). The chain's CDR3 is CASSSLTGANNEQFF. In nucleotides, the CDR3 is TGTGCCAGCAGCTCGCTGACAGGGGCCAACAATGAGCAGTTCTTC.

This clonotype was observed a few times. The CDR3 sequence: CASSLAEVRYYGYTF. The CDR3 DNA is TGTGCCAGCAGCTTAGCAGAGGTTCGCTACTATGGCTACACCTTC. This chain uses TRBV7-2 with TRBJ1-2; no clear D gene. Germline CDR1 is SGHTA and CDR2 is FQGNSA. Trimming left V 0 bases short and J 3 bases short, with 11 bases between. The CDR3 runs 15 residues.

This clonotype was counted between two and nine times. The chain uses TRBV5-4 and TRBJ2-3, with D possibly TRBD1 on 5 matching bases. V was cut by 5 bases and J by 1 base, with 11 bases left in between. CDR1 is SGHNT and CDR2 is YYREEE in the germline V gene (reference sequence). The CDR3 runs 14 residues. The CDR3: CASRKDSGTDTQYF. The CDR3 nucleotides are TGTGCCAGCAGAAAAGACAGTGGCACAGATACGCAGTATTTT.

This clonotype was seen a handful of times. The V gene is TRBV5-8, the J gene TRBJ1-5, with a tentative D call TRBD1 (5 bases). Germline CDR1 SGHTS, CDR2 YDEGEE. The V and J ends lost 1 base and 6 bases respectively, with 14 bases between them. The CDR3 is 15 residues long. The CDR3 region has the DNA TGTGCCAGCAGCTTGTTATCAGGGTTGGGTCAGCCCCAGCATTTT. It codes for CASSLLSGLGQPQHF.

This clonotype was seen at least ten times. The CDR3 protein is CASSLAGGGNTEAFF. CDR3 DNA sequence: TGCGCCAGCAGCTTGGCCGGGGGGGGGAACACTGAAGCTTTCTTT. The chain couples TRBV5-1 to TRBJ1-1; TRBD1 is a possible D gene (5 bases). The length of the CDR3 is 15 residues. Germline V CDR1 and CDR2: SGHRS, YFSETQ. Trimming took off 0 bases at V and 1 base at J, with 10 bases between the two ends.

CDR3 nucleotide sequence: TGTGCCAGCAGCTTGACAGGGGCAGGATCACCCCTCCACTTT. Translating gives CASSLTGAGSPLHF. The V and J genes are TRBV6-6 and TRBJ1-6; TRBD1 matches at 8 bases. The CDR3 contains 14 residues. Trimming removed 6 bases from V and 10 bases from J; junction bases left unmatched: 8. CDR1 and CDR2 from the germline V gene are MNHNY and SVGAGI (reference sequence).

This clonotype was seen many times. The chain has TRBV11-2 and TRBJ2-3; D gene unclear. Trimming shortened V by 7 bases and J by 2 bases, and 13 bases separated the two germline ends. The CDR3 sequence is 14 residues long. Germline V gene data show CDR1 as SGHAT and CDR2 as FQNNGV. The CDR3 coding sequence is TGTGCCAGCACCGTCACATGGACCACAGATACGCAGTATTTT. This encodes CASTVTWTTDTQYF.

The chain uses TRBV6-5 and TRBJ2-3, with a weak D call TRBD2 (5 bases). The CDR3 loop spans 15 amino acids. Germline V CDR1 and CDR2: MNHEY, SVGAGI. V was trimmed by 2 bases and J by 1 base, leaving 10 bases between them. CDR3: CASSYRWGGTDTQYF. Here the CDR3 DNA reads TGTGCCAGCAGTTACAGATGGGGAGGCACAGATACGCAGTATTTT.

This clonotype was found many times. This chain links TRBV11-2 with TRBJ2-7, with D possibly being TRBD1 (6 bases). The CDR3 has 19 amino acids. Germline assignment: CDR1 SGHAT and CDR2 FQNNGV. The V and J ends lost 3 bases and 0 bases respectively, with 24 bases between them. CDR3 bases: TGTGCCAGCAGCTTTACAGGGTACTCCGGGGCCAGGAGCTCCTACGAGCAGTACTTC. Translated: CASSFTGYSGARSSYEQYF.

In nucleotides, the CDR3 is TGCGCCAGCAGCGTTCCCGACAGGGTAATCGGCTACACCTTC. Protein: CASSVPDRVIGYTF. The chain recombines TRBV5-1 with TRBJ1-2; 7 bases are shared with TRBD1. This CDR3 region has 14 residues. The junction had 11 bases not matched to a gene; V was cut back by 4 bases and J by 8 bases. Germline loops: CDR1 SGHRS, CDR2 YFSETQ.

This clonotype was recorded many times. The V and J genes are TRBV7-2 and TRBJ2-3, with D possibly being TRBD2 (6 bases). Deletions cut 6 bases from V and 3 bases from J, with 13 bases between. Germline V gene sequence: CDR1 SGHTA, CDR2 FQGNSA. The CDR3 sequence is 14 residues long. The CDR3: CASRPGLKTDTQYF. The DNA of the CDR3 is TGTGCCAGCAGGCCGGGACTGAAGACAGATACGCAGTATTTT.

This clonotype was observed a handful of times. The chain has TRBV5-1 and TRBJ2-7, with a tentative D call TRBD2 (6 bases). The CDR3 consists of 17 residues. The germline V gene has CDR1 SGHRS and CDR2 YFSETQ. The ends were cut back, 4 bases at V and 0 bases at J, with 20 bases in the middle. The CDR3 nucleotides read TGCGCCAGCAGCCGAACCGGCGGGATAAGGAGCTCCTACGAGCAGTACTTC. This encodes CASSRTGGIRSSYEQYF.